This TCR beta chain was documented in a study of blood T cell repertoires in COVID-19 (dated by TCRdb to the early 2020s). Regarding the research as a whole: The collaborator samples originated in the United States, Italy and Spain and spanned the acute and convalescent phases of COVID-19. The prospective study material was composed of cDNA or gDNA derived from T cells, B-cell-depleted T cells, or PBMCs. The dataset comprised deeply sampled blood TCRbeta repertoires from subjects exposed to, actively infected with, or recovered from COVID-19. A freely available public database, intended as a resource for researchers studying the immune response to SARS-CoV-2, is where the repertoires were released. The samples were drawn from two sources: the first 160 participants of the ongoing ImmuneRACE study, and about 1,300 subjects contributed by 6 global collaborators. The sample metadata nearly always contained a de-identified subject ID, COVID-19 status, age in years and sex. HLA class I and class II types, where available, came from metadata supplied by the sample provider rather than from assay-based typing.

TCRbeta CDR3 regions were amplified from genomic DNA by means of the immunoSEQ Assay, a bias-controlled multiplex PCR. The original pipeline was this. The number of nucleated cells in each sample was estimated from the amplification of reference gene primers within the assay. Sequence reads were collapsed and filtered to measure the absolute abundance of every unique TCRbeta CDR3 rearrangement. For each sample, productive Simpson clonality was calculated as the square root of Simpson's diversity index across productive rearrangements. TCRdb retrieved this table from immuneACCESS and kept in-frame rearrangements only. Not all clones are present; in checked studies, unresolved V genes account for under half, and no reason is known for the remainder. The D gene and trimming were derived from the DNA, and the V and J assignments and clone size from that table. Across this sample there are fewer than 250,000 clones, with around 90% seen only once. Around 3% of the sample is taken by the ten largest.

Based on the germline V gene, the CDR1 and CDR2 sequences are MNHEY and SVGEGT. Its CDR3 holds 15 amino acids, cysteine through phenylalanine. The only DNA kept is the CDR3, 45 bases in frame from the first base. Clipping removes 5 bases from V and 2 bases from J, with 9 as the unmatched junction base count. General conclusions and limits of the study: The quantity of clinical and demographic metadata differed by source and by participant and was supplied without curation.

Each collaborating institution followed its own protocols to collect whole blood in K2EDTA tubes. For TCRbeta analysis, collaborators shipped samples as frozen whole blood, isolated PBMCs, or DNA extracted from either of those sample types. As for this clone: What antigen it recognizes has not been identified. Base qualities are not provided; no much larger clone lies one nucleotide away.

The TCR was taken from a man between 60 and 75 years old with acute or convalescent COVID-19. Material: peripheral blood. The rearrangement joined TRBV6-2 or TRBV6-3 to TRBJ2-7; TRBD1 fits 7 bases in the junction. The CDR3 has the sequence CASSIPGTVTYEQYF. The bases read TGTGCCAGCAGTATCCCCGGGACAGTGACCTACGAGCAGTACTTC.